Sequencing of this TCR beta chain was carried out in a study of blood T cell repertoires in COVID-19. On the study more broadly: Sites in the United States, Italy and Spain provided acute and convalescent COVID-19 samples.

Authors' data handling: Amplification of reference gene primers provided the estimated nucleated cell counts. The table came from immunoSEQ multiplex PCR; TCRdb's copy has only in-frame clones and leaves some out. The DNA was the basis for D and trimming; V, J and clone size are from that table. The table lists about 74,000 clones, under 95% of them singletons. Germline V CDR1 and CDR2: LNHDA, SQIVND (reference sequence). The CDR3 totals 16 residues. V dropped 6 bases and J dropped 1 base, with 16 bases sitting between them. Material for sequencing was peripheral blood. The source of this sequence is a human donor in a cohort sampled during active COVID-19. V gene TRBV19 combines with J gene TRBJ1-5, with D perhaps TRBD1 (5 bases). The CDR3 DNA follows: TGTGCCAGTAGCGGAGCAGGGTCCCCGAGCAATCAGCCCCAGCATTTT. It yields the protein CASSGAGSPSNQPQHF. The full variable domain, with the rest looked up from reference TRBV19 and TRBJ1-5, is DGGITQSPKYLFRKEGQNVTLSCEQNLNHDAMYWYRQDPGQGLRLIYYSQIVNDFQKGDIAEGYSVSREKKESFPLTVTSAQKNPTAFYLCASSGAGSPSNQPQHFGDGTRLSIL.